The sequence of this T cell receptor (beta chain) was determined in a study of post-analysis software for immune sequencing data. Overall study context: Several disease courses (relapsing-remitting, secondary progressive and progressive-relapsing) of multiple sclerosis were included. Study results and caveats: By F measure, strong co-clustering occurred among samples prepared in the same batch. The five TRBV segments detected at higher frequency in patients than in controls included TRBV5-6, TRBV5-1 and TRBV20-1. Compared with controls, patients showed significantly lower normalized Chao1 diversity.

Tagging with unique molecular identifiers was a feature of the TCR beta cDNA libraries. T cells numbering about 0.85 to 10 million yielded cDNA molecules that totaled approximately 500,000. Using its own MiXCR run on the PCR reads, TCRdb lists one record per CDR3 protein. The sample holds roughly 400,000 distinct CDR3 sequences, less than 40% seen once. The CDR3 totals 16 residues. V was cut by 1 base and J by 3 bases, with 13 bases left in between. CDR1 is KGHSH, CDR2 LQKENI, per germline. This clonotype was found a few times. Its antigen is as yet unknown. The rearrangement joins TRBV18 to TRBJ1-5, with TRBD1 as a possible D gene (5 bases). The receptor comes from a girl aged 2-9 years with multiple sclerosis. The sequencing sample was made of blood. CDR3 nucleotide sequence: TGTGCCAGCTCACCACAGCAGGGCCTAATCAATCAGCCCCAGCATTTT. This gives the protein CASSPQQGLINQPQHF.